The clone carrying this T cell receptor beta chain was detected a few times. Other DNA sequences within the sample encode an identical CDR3. Followed over time, Seattle patients had been enrolled while infection was active. This record belongs to a study of blood T cell repertoires in COVID-19. On the study more broadly: The United States, Italy and Spain provided the acute and convalescent COVID-19 samples.

Germline CDR1 MNHEY, CDR2 SMNVEV (reference sequence). The CDR3 is made up of 13 amino acids. V was clipped by 0 bases and J by 1 base, with 3 bases between them. The assay was immunoSEQ multiplex PCR, and TCRdb's table has in-frame clones only and misses some. Of approximately 330,000 clones in the sample, around 90% were seen once. The genes are TRBV27 and TRBJ1-1, with unresolved D. The sample was peripheral blood. The sequence derives from a man aged 25-45 years with COVID-19, enrolled during active disease. The CDR3 protein is CASSLSRNTEAFF. The CDR3 DNA reads as TGTGCCAGCAGTTTATCGAGGAACACTGAAGCTTTCTTT.